This T cell receptor (beta chain) was sequenced during a study of shared clonotypes between healthy human individuals. As handled by the study authors: Junction-only sequences produced by ImmunoSEQ had no quality scores, so filtering differed. The data were produced by immunoSEQ multiplex PCR, yet TCRdb's version contains in-frame clones alone and is incomplete. V and J calls and clone size are copied from that table; D and trimming were computed from the DNA. The sample records 2.3 million or so clones, approximately 95% being singletons. This CDR3 contains 14 residues. Germline V gives CDR1 MNHNS, CDR2 SASEGT. Trimming cost V 6 bases and J 0 bases; bases outside gene matches: 2.

This sequence originates from a man aged 18 to 30 in good health. Some clones in this sample may be carry-over from other donors' samples. The sequenced sample was naive CD4+ T cells from PBMCs. As to subset: CD45RA+ positively selected. The V gene is TRBV6-1, the J gene TRBJ2-3, with 8 bases fitting TRBD2. CDR3 nucleotide sequence: TGTGCCAGCAGAGGACTAGCCAGCACAGATACGCAGTATTTT. Translation gives CASRGLASTDTQYF.